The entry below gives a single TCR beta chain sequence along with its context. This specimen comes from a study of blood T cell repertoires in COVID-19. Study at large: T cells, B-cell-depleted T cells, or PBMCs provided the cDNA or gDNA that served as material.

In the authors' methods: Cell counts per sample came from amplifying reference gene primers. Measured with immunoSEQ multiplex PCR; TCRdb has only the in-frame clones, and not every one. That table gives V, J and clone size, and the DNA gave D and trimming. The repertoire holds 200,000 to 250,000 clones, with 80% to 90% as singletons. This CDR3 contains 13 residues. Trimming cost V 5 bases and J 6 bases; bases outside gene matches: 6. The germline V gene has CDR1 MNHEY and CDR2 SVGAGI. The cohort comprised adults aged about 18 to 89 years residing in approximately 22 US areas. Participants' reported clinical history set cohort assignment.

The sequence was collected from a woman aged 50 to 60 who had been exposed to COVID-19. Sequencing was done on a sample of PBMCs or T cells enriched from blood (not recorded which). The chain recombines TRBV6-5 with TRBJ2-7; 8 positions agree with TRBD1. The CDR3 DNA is TGTGCCAGCAGTCAGGGGGCGCACTTCGAGCAGTACTTC. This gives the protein CASSQGAHFEQYF.